What follows are 24 T cell receptor beta chains derived from one specimen sequenced in a study of blood T cell repertoires in COVID-19. Some clones are missing from TCRdb's copy, which holds only in-frame ones; the method was immunoSEQ multiplex PCR. The sample contains 330,000 or so clones, more than 85% of which appear only once. The sequencing sample was made of PBMCs or T cells enriched from blood (not recorded which). The receptors stem from a woman in her 30s who had recovered from COVID-19.

The rearrangement uses TRBV25-1 and TRBJ2-5; 8 bases map to TRBD1. The V and J ends lost 6 bases and 5 bases, in that order; junction bases with no gene match: 8. The CDR3 sequence is 14 residues long. Looked up from germline, CDR1 is MGHDK and CDR2 is SYGVNS. In DNA, the CDR3 is TGTGCCAGCAGCGAGACAGGGGAGGCGGAGACCCAGTACTTC. Encoded protein: CASSETGEAETQYF.

The chain joins TRBV7-9 to TRBJ2-7, with a weak D call TRBD1 (6 bases). Germline V gene lookup returns CDR1 SEHNR and CDR2 FQNEAQ (reference sequence). Trimming removed 5 bases at V and 0 bases at J, with 20 bases between. The CDR3 runs 17 residues. CDR3 amino acids: CASSAAPRQAHSYEQYF. CDR3 DNA: TGTGCCAGCAGCGCCGCACCCCGACAGGCACACTCCTACGAGCAGTACTTC.

The genes are TRBV5-4 and TRBJ1-1, with 7 bases that match TRBD1. The CDR3 has 14 amino acids. After removal of 4 bases from V and 7 bases from J, the junction contained 10 bases not matched to a gene. Germline CDR1 SGHNT, CDR2 YYREEE (reference sequence). CDR3 nucleotides: TGTGCCAGCAGCCCCCGACGACAGGGTAATGAAGCTTTCTTT. Translating gives CASSPRRQGNEAFF.

J is TRBJ1-4 and V is TRBV28; D is possibly TRBD1 (6 bases). The CDR3 totals 17 residues. The germline V and J ends were trimmed by 4 bases and 7 bases, with 22 bases remaining between them. Looked up from germline, CDR1 is MDHEN and CDR2 is SYDVKM. The CDR3 DNA follows: TGTGCCAGCAGTTCGCCAAGCCCAGGGGTAACAGGTGAAAAACTGTTTTTT. Translating gives CASSSPSPGVTGEKLFF.

J is TRBJ1-1 and V is TRBV28, with TRBD1 identical over 9 bases. In germline, CDR1 is MDHEN, CDR2 SYDVKM. The CDR3 is 15 residues long. V lost 6 bases and J lost 4; bases outside the gene matches: 9. The CDR3 DNA reads as TGTGCCAGCAGCCCACCGGGACAGGGTATCACTGAAGCTTTCTTT. It codes for CASSPPGQGITEAFF.

This clone was observed a handful of times. The sample contains more than one DNA sequence encoding this CDR3. The V call is TRBV10-3, the J call TRBJ1-3, with 7 nucleotides matching TRBD1. The CDR3 extends over 15 amino acids. Germline values: CDR1 ENHRY, CDR2 SYGVKD. Unmatched junction bases numbered 1, after V lost 0 bases and J lost 2 bases. This CDR3 is CAISESTGAGNTIYF. CDR3 in DNA: TGTGCCATCAGTGAGTCCACAGGGGCTGGAAACACCATATATTTT.

The rearrangement links TRBV15 to TRBJ2-1, with D possibly matching TRBD1 (6 bases). Germline V gives CDR1 LNHNV, CDR2 YYDKDF (reference sequence). This CDR3 region has 14 residues. Trimming cost V 0 bases and J 8 bases, with 11 bases left between them. The CDR3 sequence is CATSRESPGDEQFF. The CDR3 DNA reads as TGTGCCACCAGCAGAGAATCCCCAGGGGATGAGCAGTTCTTC.

The genes are TRBV6-5 and TRBJ2-5, with 8 bases identical to TRBD2. CDR1 is MNHEY, CDR2 SVGAGI, per germline. This CDR3 has 14 amino acids. The J segment lost 4 bases and the V segment lost 8 bases, leaving 9 bases of the junction unmatched. The CDR3 sequence: CASFHPGGPETQYF. CDR3 coding DNA: TGTGCCAGCTTCCATCCGGGGGGGCCAGAGACCCAGTACTTC.

The chain has TRBV11-3 and TRBJ2-7; D gene uncertain. The germline V and J ends were trimmed by 8 bases and 0 bases, with 17 bases remaining between them. The germline CDR1 and CDR2 sequences are SGHNT and YENEEA. CDR3 length: 15 amino acids. DNA for the CDR3: TGTGCCAGCCGCCATTCTGCCCGAGACTCCTACGAGCAGTACTTC. It yields the protein CASRHSARDSYEQYF.

The CDR3 reads CASSIVFGGQGIYNEQFF. In DNA, the CDR3 is TGTGCCAGTAGTATAGTTTTCGGTGGACAGGGAATCTACAATGAGCAGTTCTTC. V gene TRBV19 combines with J gene TRBJ2-1, with 8 positions matching TRBD1. J lost 3 bases, V lost 1 base, and 11 bases had no gene match. The CDR3 spans 18 residues. Looked up from germline, CDR1 is LNHDA and CDR2 is SQIVND (reference sequence).

The chain has TRBV28 and TRBJ1-2; maybe TRBD1 (5 bases). This CDR3 spans 14 amino acids. The V end was cut by 4 bases, the J end by 8 bases, with 17 bases between. Germline lookup yields CDR1 MDHEN and CDR2 SYDVKM. The CDR3 nucleotides are TGTGCCAGCAGTTCCCCTGTTCGGGGGGGAGGCTACACCTTC. Its protein is CASSSPVRGGGYTF.

The rearrangement links TRBV28 to TRBJ1-6; D possibly corresponds to TRBD1 (5 bases). V lost 3 bases to trimming and J lost 10 bases, with 13 bases between them. Germline CDR1 MDHEN, CDR2 SYDVKM. This CDR3 has 14 amino acids. The CDR3 region has the DNA TGTGCCAGCAGTTTGAGTGGGAGGGGCTCACCCCTCCACTTT. It encodes CASSLSGRGSPLHF.

This rearrangement joins TRBV5-1 to TRBJ1-1; 7 bases map to TRBD1. The length of the CDR3 is 12 residues. V lost 3 bases and J lost 8; bases outside the gene matches: 4. Germline CDR1 is SGHRS and CDR2 is YFSETQ. The CDR3 spells CASSSGQWEAFF. CDR3 bases: TGCGCCAGCAGCTCGGGACAGTGGGAAGCTTTCTTT.

This chain links TRBV11-2 with TRBJ2-1; 9 positions match TRBD2. V was clipped by 3 bases and J by 2 bases; unmatched bases: 2. Germline V lookup: CDR1 SGHAT, CDR2 FQNNGV. The CDR3 spans 15 residues. As DNA, the CDR3 is TGTGCCAGCAGCTTTAGCGGGAGTACCTACAATGAGCAGTTCTTC. It codes for CASSFSGSTYNEQFF.

The chain uses TRBV15 and TRBJ1-2; tentative D call: TRBD1 (6 bases). Between the trimmed V and J ends, which lost 3 bases and 5 bases, there was a span of 7 bases. Germline V lookup: CDR1 LNHNV, CDR2 YYDKDF (reference sequence). This CDR3 has 12 amino acids. Here the CDR3 reads CATSRDRYGYTF. CDR3 in DNA: TGTGCCACCAGCAGGGACAGATATGGCTACACCTTC. The full variable domain, in which reference TRBV15 and TRBJ1-2 provide the parts outside the CDR3, is DAMVIQNPRYQVTQFGKPVTLSCSQTLNHNVMYWYQQKSSQAPKLLFHYYDKDFNNEADTPDNFQSRRPNTSFCFLDIRSPGLGDTAMYLCATSRDRYGYTFGSGTRLTVV.

The gene calls are TRBV28 and TRBJ1-1; 9 bases agree with TRBD1. Germline CDR1 reads MDHEN; CDR2 reads SYDVKM. The CDR3 runs to 14 residues. With 4 bases clipped from V and 5 bases from J, the junction kept 5 bases outside the gene matches. The CDR3 loop reads CASSSQGALTEAFF. Written as DNA, the CDR3 is TGTGCCAGCAGTTCACAGGGGGCGCTGACTGAAGCTTTCTTT.

Turning to this clone: This may be a read error, as it is one base from a much larger clone. This rearrangement joins TRBV5-4 to TRBJ2-3, with D unclear. Germline V gene lookup returns CDR1 SGHNT and CDR2 YYREEE (reference sequence). The CDR3 loop spans 13 amino acids. V lost 1 base and J lost 3, with 6 bases in between. The CDR3 DNA sequence: TGTGCCAGCAGCTTGTTGCAGACAGATACGCAGTATTTT. Protein: CASSLLQTDTQYF.

This clone was seen a single time. This rearrangement joins TRBV28 to TRBJ2-7; no clear D. The V end was cut by 6 bases, the J end by 4 bases, with 10 bases between. Per germline, CDR1 MDHEN and CDR2 SYDVKM. This CDR3 contains 12 residues. CDR3 loop: CASRNLRYEQYF. The CDR3 nucleotides read TGTGCCAGCAGGAATCTGCGATACGAGCAGTACTTC.

The chain is built from TRBV10-1 and TRBJ1-5; TRBD1 matches 7 bases. The V gene's germline CDR1 is WNHNN and CDR2 SYGVQD (reference sequence). The CDR3 runs to 16 residues. Germline trimming cut 5 bases from V and 4 bases from J; bases unmatched to any gene: 11. CDR3 in amino acids: CASSKEQTGNNQPQHF. CDR3 coding DNA: TGCGCCAGCAGTAAAGAGCAGACAGGGAATAATCAGCCCCAGCATTTT.

On this clone: The identical CDR3 is also encoded by other nucleotide sequences in the sample. The chain has TRBV15 and TRBJ1-2; D possibly corresponds to TRBD1 (5 bases). The CDR3 spans 15 residues. Germline assignment: CDR1 LNHNV and CDR2 YYDKDF (reference sequence). V was shortened by 0 bases and J by 2 bases, with 10 bases between the two germline ends. This chain's CDR3 is CATSRDRGGNYGYTF. CDR3 coding DNA: TGTGCCACCAGCAGAGACCGGGGGGGGAACTATGGCTACACCTTC. Full variable domain (missing parts from reference TRBV15 and TRBJ1-2): DAMVIQNPRYQVTQFGKPVTLSCSQTLNHNVMYWYQQKSSQAPKLLFHYYDKDFNNEADTPDNFQSRRPNTSFCFLDIRSPGLGDTAMYLCATSRDRGGNYGYTFGSGTRLTVV.

V gene TRBV5-5 combines with J gene TRBJ2-2; D unclear. Trimming shortened V by 4 bases and J by 6 bases, and 13 bases separated the two germline ends. The CDR3 runs 14 residues. CDR1 SGHKS and CDR2 YYEKEE come from the germline V gene (reference sequence). The CDR3 nucleotides read TGTGCCAGCAGCCTACGTCTAGAGGCCGGGGAGCTGTTTTTT. This sequence encodes CASSLRLEAGELFF.

Regarding this clone: Additional DNA sequences in this sample encode the identical CDR3. This chain links TRBV24-1 with TRBJ1-2, with 8 bases aligning to TRBD1. Per the germline V gene, CDR1 is KGHDR and CDR2 is SFDVKD. This CDR3 region has 15 residues. V lost 4 bases, J lost 3 bases, and 6 bases stayed unmatched. CDR3 amino acids: CATSDPTGGDYGYTF. The CDR3 DNA follows: TGTGCCACCAGTGACCCAACAGGGGGGGACTATGGCTACACCTTC.

The chain recombines TRBV9 with TRBJ2-1; no clear D gene. V gave up 4 bases and J gave up 7 bases, with 21 bases separating them. Germline CDR1 reads SGDLS; CDR2 reads YYNGEE. The CDR3 loop spans 16 amino acids. The CDR3 DNA follows: TGTGCCAGCAGCCCTCAGGCGAGCAGTCGTACAAATGAGCAGTTCTTC. Amino acid sequence: CASSPQASSRTNEQFF.

The chain combines TRBV6-1 with TRBJ1-5; 8 bases fit TRBD1. Germline CDR1 reads MNHNS; CDR2 reads SASEGT. The CDR3 consists of 14 residues. The junction had 5 bases not matched to a gene; V was cut back by 3 bases and J by 7 bases. The CDR3 DNA reads as TGTGCCAGCAGTGACGGACAGGGAAGACAGCCCCAGCATTTT. Translating gives CASSDGQGRQPQHF.